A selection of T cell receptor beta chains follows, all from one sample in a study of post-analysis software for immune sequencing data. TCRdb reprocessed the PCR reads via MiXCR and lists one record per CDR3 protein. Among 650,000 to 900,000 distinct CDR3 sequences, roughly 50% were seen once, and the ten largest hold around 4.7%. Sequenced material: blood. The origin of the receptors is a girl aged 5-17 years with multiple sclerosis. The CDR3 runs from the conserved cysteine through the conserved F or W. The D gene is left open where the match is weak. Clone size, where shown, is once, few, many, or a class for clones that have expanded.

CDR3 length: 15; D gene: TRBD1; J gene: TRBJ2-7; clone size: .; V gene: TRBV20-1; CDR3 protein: CSARDLRGKDYEQYF; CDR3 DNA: TGCAGTGCTAGAGATCTCAGGGGGAAGGACTACGAGCAGTACTTC
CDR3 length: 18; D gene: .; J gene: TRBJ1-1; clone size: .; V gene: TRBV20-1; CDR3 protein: CSARDRTNGGYGSTEAFF; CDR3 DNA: TGCAGTGCTAGAGATCGGACGAATGGGGGCTACGGGAGCACTGAAGCTTTCTTT
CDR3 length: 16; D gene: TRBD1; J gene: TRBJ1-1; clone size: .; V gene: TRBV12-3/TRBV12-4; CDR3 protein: CASSSTMGGTEIGAFF; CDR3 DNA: TGTGCCAGCAGTTCCACCATGGGGGGGACAGAGATAGGAGCTTTCTTT
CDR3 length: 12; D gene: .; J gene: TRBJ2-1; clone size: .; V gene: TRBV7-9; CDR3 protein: CASTQGYNEQFF; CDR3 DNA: TGTGCCAGCACCCAGGGGTACAATGAGCAGTTCTTC
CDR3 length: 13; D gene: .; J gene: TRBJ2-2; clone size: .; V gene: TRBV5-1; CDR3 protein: CASSGLAAGELFF; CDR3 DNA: TGCGCCAGCAGCGGATTAGCGGCCGGGGAGCTGTTTTTT
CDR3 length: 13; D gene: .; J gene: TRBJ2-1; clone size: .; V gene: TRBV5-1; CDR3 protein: CSSGKLSYNEQFF; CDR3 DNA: TGCTCTTCCGGGAAGCTCTCCTACAATGAGCAGTTCTTC
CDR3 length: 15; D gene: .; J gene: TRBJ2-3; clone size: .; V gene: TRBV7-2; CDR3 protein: CASSLTGLGTDTQYF; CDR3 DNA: TGTGCCAGCAGCTTAACCGGGTTGGGCACAGATACGCAGTATTTT
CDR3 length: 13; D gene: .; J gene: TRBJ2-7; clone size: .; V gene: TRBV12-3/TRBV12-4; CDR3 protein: CASSLVGAFEQYF; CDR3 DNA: TGTGCCAGCAGTCTAGTGGGGGCGTTCGAGCAGTACTTC
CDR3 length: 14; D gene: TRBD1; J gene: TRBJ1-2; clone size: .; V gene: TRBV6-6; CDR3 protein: CASSTTGGASGYTF; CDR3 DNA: TGTGCCAGCAGCACGACAGGGGGCGCGTCTGGCTACACCTTC
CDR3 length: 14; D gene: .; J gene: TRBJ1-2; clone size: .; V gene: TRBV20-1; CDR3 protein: CSASPTGTAYGYTF; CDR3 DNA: TGCAGTGCTTCCCCAACCGGGACCGCCTATGGCTACACCTTC
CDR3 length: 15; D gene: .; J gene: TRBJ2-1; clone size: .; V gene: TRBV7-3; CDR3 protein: CASSLGRGIYNEQFF; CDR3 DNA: TGTGCCAGCAGCTTAGGGCGCGGTATCTACAATGAGCAGTTCTTC
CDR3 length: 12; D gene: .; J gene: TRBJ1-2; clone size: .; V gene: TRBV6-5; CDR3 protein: CASSSPWTGYTF; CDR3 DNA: TGTGCCAGCAGTTCTCCGTGGACTGGCTACACCTTC
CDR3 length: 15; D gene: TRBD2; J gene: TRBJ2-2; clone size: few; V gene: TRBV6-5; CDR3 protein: CASRPGGFFTGELFF; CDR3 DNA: TGTGCCAGCAGACCGGGGGGTTTCTTCACCGGGGAGCTGTTTTTT
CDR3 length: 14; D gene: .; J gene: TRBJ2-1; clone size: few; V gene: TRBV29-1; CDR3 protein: CSVEYSGSYNEQFF; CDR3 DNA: TGCAGCGTTGAATATAGCGGCTCCTACAATGAGCAGTTCTTC
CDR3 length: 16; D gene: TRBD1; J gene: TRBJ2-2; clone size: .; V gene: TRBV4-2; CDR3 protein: CASSPRTGSVTGELFF; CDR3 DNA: TGTGCCAGCAGCCCCCGGACAGGTTCGGTCACCGGGGAGCTGTTTTTT
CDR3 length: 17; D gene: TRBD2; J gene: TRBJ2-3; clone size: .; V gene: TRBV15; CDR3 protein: CATSSPGLAGATDTQYF; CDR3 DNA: TGTGCCACCAGCAGCCCCGGACTAGCGGGAGCCACAGATACGCAGTATTTT
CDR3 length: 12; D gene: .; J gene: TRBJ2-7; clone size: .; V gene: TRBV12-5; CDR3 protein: CASGLAPSEQYF; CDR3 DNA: TGTGCTAGTGGTTTGGCCCCCAGCGAGCAGTACTTC
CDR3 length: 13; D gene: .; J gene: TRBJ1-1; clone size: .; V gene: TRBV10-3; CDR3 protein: CAISDGTRTEAFF; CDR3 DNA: TGTGCCATCAGTGATGGGACAAGAACTGAAGCTTTCTTT
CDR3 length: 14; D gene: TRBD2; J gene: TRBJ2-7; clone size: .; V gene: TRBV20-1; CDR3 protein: CSAGRDYPLYEQYF; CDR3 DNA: TGCAGTGCCGGCCGGGACTACCCGCTCTACGAGCAGTACTTC
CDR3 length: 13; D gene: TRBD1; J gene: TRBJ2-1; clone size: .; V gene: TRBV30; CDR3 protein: CACPDRAYNEQFF; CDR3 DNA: TGTGCCTGTCCGGACAGGGCTTACAATGAGCAGTTCTTC
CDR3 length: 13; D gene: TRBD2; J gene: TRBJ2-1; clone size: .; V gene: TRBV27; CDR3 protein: CASGRGGYNEQFF; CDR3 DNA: TGTGCCAGCGGACGCGGGGGCTACAATGAGCAGTTCTTC
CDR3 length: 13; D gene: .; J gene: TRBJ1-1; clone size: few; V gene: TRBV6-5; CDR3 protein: CASSYQRNTEAFF; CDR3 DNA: TGTGCCAGCAGTTACCAGAGGAACACTGAAGCTTTCTTT
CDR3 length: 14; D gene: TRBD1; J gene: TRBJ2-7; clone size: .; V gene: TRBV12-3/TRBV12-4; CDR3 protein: CANSPDRGTYEQYF; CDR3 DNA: TGTGCCAACAGCCCCGACAGGGGAACCTACGAGCAGTACTTC
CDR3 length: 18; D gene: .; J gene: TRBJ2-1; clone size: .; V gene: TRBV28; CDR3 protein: CASSPRRVASSSYNEQFF; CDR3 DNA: TGTGCCAGCAGTCCTCGACGGGTCGCGTCGAGCTCCTACAATGAGCAGTTCTTC
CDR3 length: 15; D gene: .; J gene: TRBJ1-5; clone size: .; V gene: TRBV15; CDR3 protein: CATSLGLSGNQPQHF; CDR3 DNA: TGTGCCACCAGCTTGGGGTTATCGGGCAATCAGCCCCAGCATTTT
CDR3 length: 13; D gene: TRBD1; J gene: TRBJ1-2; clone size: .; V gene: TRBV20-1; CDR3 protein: CSPGGLQGHGYTF; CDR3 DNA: TGCAGTCCTGGGGGCTTACAGGGGCATGGCTACACCTTC
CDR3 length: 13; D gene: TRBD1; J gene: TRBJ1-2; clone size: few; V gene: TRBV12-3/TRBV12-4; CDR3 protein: CASTPGGSSGYTF; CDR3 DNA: TGTGCCAGTACCCCAGGGGGGAGCTCCGGCTACACCTTC
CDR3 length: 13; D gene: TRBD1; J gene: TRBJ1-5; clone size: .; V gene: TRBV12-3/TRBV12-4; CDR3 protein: CASRGQGHQPQHF; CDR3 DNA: TGTGCCAGCAGGGGACAGGGGCACCAGCCCCAGCATTTT
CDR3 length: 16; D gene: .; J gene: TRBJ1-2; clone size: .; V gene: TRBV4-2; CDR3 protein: CASSQEGRSANYGYTF; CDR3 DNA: TGTGCCAGCAGCCAAGAGGGCAGATCCGCTAACTATGGCTACACCTTC
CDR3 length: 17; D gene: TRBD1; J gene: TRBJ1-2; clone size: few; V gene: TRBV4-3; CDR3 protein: CASSHPVSTGQGVGYTF; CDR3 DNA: TGCGCCAGCAGCCATCCCGTATCTACCGGACAGGGGGTTGGCTACACCTTC
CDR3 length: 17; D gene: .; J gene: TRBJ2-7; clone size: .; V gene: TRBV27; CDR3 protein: CASSLLSTGLSSYEQYF; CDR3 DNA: TGTGCCAGCAGTTTATTATCAACAGGGCTCAGCTCCTACGAGCAGTACTTC
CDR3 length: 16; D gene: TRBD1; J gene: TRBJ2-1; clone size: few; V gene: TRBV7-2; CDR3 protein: CASSLEGTGPNNEQFF; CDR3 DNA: TGTGCCAGCAGCTTAGAAGGGACAGGGCCAAACAATGAGCAGTTCTTC
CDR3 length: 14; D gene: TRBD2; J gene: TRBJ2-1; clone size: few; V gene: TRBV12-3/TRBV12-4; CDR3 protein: CASLPSGSENEQFF; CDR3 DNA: TGTGCCAGCCTTCCTAGCGGGAGTGAGAATGAGCAGTTCTTC
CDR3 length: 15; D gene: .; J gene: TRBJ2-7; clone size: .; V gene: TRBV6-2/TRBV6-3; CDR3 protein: CASSEVAGEAYEQYF; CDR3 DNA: TGTGCCAGCAGTGAGGTAGCCGGGGAAGCCTACGAGCAGTACTTC
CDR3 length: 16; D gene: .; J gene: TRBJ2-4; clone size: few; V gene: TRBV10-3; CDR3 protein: CAISESGRTPLDIQYF; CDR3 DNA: TGTGCCATCAGTGAGTCGGGACGGACGCCGTTGGACATTCAGTACTTC
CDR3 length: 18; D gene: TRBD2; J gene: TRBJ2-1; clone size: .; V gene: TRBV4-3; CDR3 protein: CASSQARRGLARYNEQFF; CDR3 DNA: TGCGCCAGCAGCCAAGCTAGACGCGGACTAGCGAGATACAATGAGCAGTTCTTC
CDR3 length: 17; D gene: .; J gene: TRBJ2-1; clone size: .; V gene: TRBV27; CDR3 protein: CASSPTSTTGAYNEQFF; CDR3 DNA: TGTGCTAGCAGTCCCACTAGCACCACTGGCGCCTACAATGAGCAGTTCTTC
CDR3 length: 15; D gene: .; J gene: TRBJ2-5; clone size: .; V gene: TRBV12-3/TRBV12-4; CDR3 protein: CASSPSPPHQETQYF; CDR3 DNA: TGTGCCAGCAGTCCGTCCCCTCCCCATCAAGAGACCCAGTACTTC
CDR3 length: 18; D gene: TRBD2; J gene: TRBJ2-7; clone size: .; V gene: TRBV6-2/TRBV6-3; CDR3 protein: CASSYRPETGGRVYEQYF; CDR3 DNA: TGTGCCAGCAGTTACCGGCCGGAGACGGGCGGGAGGGTATACGAGCAGTACTTC
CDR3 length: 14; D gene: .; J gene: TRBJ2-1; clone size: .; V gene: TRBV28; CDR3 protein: CASGPSELWNEQFF; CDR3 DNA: TGTGCCAGCGGACCGTCGGAGTTGTGGAATGAGCAGTTCTTC
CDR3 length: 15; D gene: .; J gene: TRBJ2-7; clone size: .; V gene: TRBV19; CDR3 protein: CASSIGTLSSYEQYF; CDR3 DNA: TGTGCCAGTAGTATCGGGACTCTTAGCTCCTACGAGCAGTACTTC
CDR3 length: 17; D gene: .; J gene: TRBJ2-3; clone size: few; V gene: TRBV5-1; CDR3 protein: CASSLTASSHSTDTQYF; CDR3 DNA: TGCGCCAGCAGCTTGACGGCCTCCAGCCATAGCACAGATACGCAGTATTTT
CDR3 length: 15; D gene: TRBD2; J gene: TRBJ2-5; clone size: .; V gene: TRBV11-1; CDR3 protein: CASSPGLAGLETQYF; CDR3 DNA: TGTGCCAGCAGCCCCGGACTAGCGGGACTAGAGACCCAGTACTTC
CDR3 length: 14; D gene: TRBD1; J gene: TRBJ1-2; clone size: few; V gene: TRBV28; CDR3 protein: CATGAQGATYGYTF; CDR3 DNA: TGTGCCACGGGGGCACAGGGGGCTACATATGGCTACACCTTC
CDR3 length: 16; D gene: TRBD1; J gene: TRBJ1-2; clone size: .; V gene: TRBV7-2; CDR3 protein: CASSLAPTGANYGYTF; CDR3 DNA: TGTGCCAGCAGCTTAGCCCCCACAGGGGCTAACTATGGCTACACCTTC
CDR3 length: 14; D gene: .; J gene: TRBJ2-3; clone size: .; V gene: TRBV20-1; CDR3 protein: CIDPGLLGSDTQYF; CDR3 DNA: TGCATTGACCCGGGCCTCTTAGGTTCAGATACGCAGTATTTT
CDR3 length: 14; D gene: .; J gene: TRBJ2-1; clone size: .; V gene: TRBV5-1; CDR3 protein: CASSGGLDYNEQFF; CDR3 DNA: TGCGCCAGCAGCGGAGGACTTGACTACAATGAGCAGTTCTTC
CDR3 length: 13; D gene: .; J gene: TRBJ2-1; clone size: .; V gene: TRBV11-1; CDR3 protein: CASSLTSYREQFF; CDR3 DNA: TGTGCCAGCAGCTTAACAAGCTATCGAGAGCAGTTCTTC
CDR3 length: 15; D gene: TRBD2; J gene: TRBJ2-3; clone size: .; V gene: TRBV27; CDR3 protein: CASRSLAASTDTQYF; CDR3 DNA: TGTGCCAGCAGATCACTAGCGGCTAGCACAGATACGCAGTATTTT
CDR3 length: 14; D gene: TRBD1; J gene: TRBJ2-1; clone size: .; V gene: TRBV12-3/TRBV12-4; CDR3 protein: CATEGQGYYNEQFF; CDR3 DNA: TGTGCCACCGAAGGACAGGGATACTACAATGAGCAGTTCTTC